This T cell receptor (beta chain) stems from a study of blood T cell repertoires in COVID-19. Study as a whole: Material from acute and convalescent COVID-19 was sourced from the United States, Italy and Spain. PBMCs, B-cell-depleted T cells, or T cells were the source of the cDNA or gDNA that made up the material.

The V gene end was trimmed by 3 bases and the J gene end by 0 bases; junction bases not matched to a gene: 7. The CDR3 contains 18 residues. The germline V gene has CDR1 MGHRA and CDR2 YSYEKL. With respect to this clone: Other DNA sequences in the sample encode the same CDR3.

Authors' processing steps: Reference gene primer amplification gave estimated nucleated cell counts. Only in-frame clones appear in the TCRdb table, and some are missing; sequencing was by immunoSEQ multiplex PCR. V and J calls and clone size are copied from that table; D and trimming were computed from the DNA. The sample shows roughly 380,000 clones, about four fifths of them seen only once. What was sequenced was peripheral blood. The rearrangement joins TRBV4-1 to TRBJ2-4; TRBD2 aligns across 11 bases. The receptor's source is a human donor with acute or convalescent COVID-19. The donor label of this sample is uncertain. CDR3 protein: CASSQGLAGGRAKNIQYF. The CDR3 DNA is TGCGCCAGCAGCCAGGGGCTAGCGGGGGGTCGAGCCAAAAACATTCAGTACTTC.